This entry lists 8 T cell receptor beta chains sequenced from one sample in a study of blood T cell repertoires in COVID-19. The repertoire was sequenced with immunoSEQ multiplex PCR; TCRdb's copy has only in-frame clones and lacks some. The data show about 120,000 clones, with about 80% seen just once and over 6% held by the top ten. The sequenced sample was peripheral blood. Source of these receptors: a man aged 70 or older with active or convalescent COVID-19.

V usage is TRBV7-8 and J usage is TRBJ2-1, with TRBD2 identical over 7 bases. Germline CDR1 reads SGHVS; CDR2 reads FQNEAQ. The CDR3 runs to 16 residues. V trimming: 7 bases; J trimming: 5 bases; junction bases outside the gene matches: 14. In DNA, the CDR3 is TGTGCCAGCACCCTGAGCGGGGTTCCCCGAAACAATGAGCAGTTCTTC. The encoded protein is CASTLSGVPRNNEQFF.

The rearrangement joins TRBV14 to TRBJ2-1, with 7 bases matching TRBD1. Germline lookup yields CDR1 SGHDN and CDR2 FVKESK. This CDR3 has 14 residues. V lost 4 bases, J lost 9 bases, and 9 bases stayed unmatched. The CDR3 reads CASSLSTGIVEQFF. DNA for the CDR3: TGTGCCAGCAGCCTTTCGACAGGGATCGTTGAGCAGTTCTTC.

The CDR3 bases are TGTGCCAGCAGTTACTCGAGGGCAGACCTCCAAGAGACCCAGTACTTC. Residues: CASSYSRADLQETQYF. The rearrangement uses TRBV6-2 or TRBV6-3 and TRBJ2-5, with a weak D call TRBD2 (5 bases). The germline CDR1 and CDR2 sequences are MNHEY and SVGEGT. The CDR3 extends over 16 amino acids. V was cut by 0 bases and J by 1 base, with 12 bases left in between.

This chain links TRBV12-3 or TRBV12-4 with TRBJ2-2; perhaps TRBD2 as D (5 bases). With 11 bases removed from V and 2 bases from J, the gap between germline ends came to 12 bases. The CDR3 covers 13 residues. CDR3 sequence (DNA): TGTGCCTGCTTACGGGGTAACACCGGGGAGCTGTTTTTT. Protein sequence: CACLRGNTGELFF.

The chain uses TRBV11-3 and TRBJ1-4, with 8 bases identical to TRBD1. This CDR3 comprises 14 residues. Germline V gene lookup returns CDR1 SGHNT and CDR2 YENEEA. Trimming cost V 2 bases and J 10 bases; bases outside gene matches: 6. The CDR3 loop reads CASSLSDRGGKLFF. CDR3 nucleotides: TGTGCCAGCAGCTTAAGTGACAGGGGTGGAAAACTGTTTTTT. The complete variable domain, with remaining parts taken from reference TRBV11-3 and TRBJ1-4, reads EAGVVQSPRYKIIEKKQPVAFWCNPISGHNTLYWYLQNLGQGPELLIRYENEEAVDDSQLPKDRFSAERLKGVDSTLKIQPAELGDSAVYLCASSLSDRGGKLFFGSGTQLSVL.

This chain links TRBV19 with TRBJ2-1, with D possibly matching TRBD2 (5 bases). CDR1 is LNHDA, CDR2 SQIVND, per germline (reference sequence). Trimming stripped 5 bases from V and 7 bases from J, with 33 bases between. The CDR3 runs 20 residues. This chain's CDR3 is CASSLYGVMLGKGPGNEQFF. CDR3 sequence (DNA): TGTGCCAGTAGTTTATACGGGGTGATGCTTGGTAAGGGTCCTGGAAATGAGCAGTTCTTC.

This clone was found a few times. V is TRBV19 and J is TRBJ2-4; 8 bases line up with TRBD1. The CDR3 is 13 residues long. J gave up 3 bases and V 6 bases, and 1 base lay outside the gene matches. Looked up from germline, CDR1 is LNHDA and CDR2 is SQIVND (reference sequence). CDR3 residues: CASRDRVKNIQYF. The CDR3 nucleotides are TGTGCCAGTAGGGACAGGGTCAAAAACATTCAGTACTTC.

As concerns this clone: Different DNA sequences within this sample yield the same CDR3. CDR3 sequence: CASSRDSYGYTF. The CDR3 DNA sequence: TGTGCCAGCAGCAGGGACAGCTATGGCTACACCTTC. This chain connects TRBV11-3 to TRBJ1-2; TRBD1 aligns across 7 bases. The junction had 1 base not matched to a gene; V was cut back by 5 bases and J by 4 bases. Per germline, CDR1 SGHNT and CDR2 YENEEA. This CDR3 comprises 12 residues.